The rows below give T cell receptor beta chains drawn from one sample of a study of cytomegalovirus exposure and HLA in healthy donors. Generated by immunoSEQ multiplex PCR, the TCRdb table keeps only in-frame clones and is missing some. In the table there are roughly 130,000 clones, roughly 86% of which are singletons. Sequencing was carried out using PBMCs. These receptor sequences come from a man between 25 and 39 years old in good health and CMV-seronegative. Both conserved end residues are trimmed from each CDR3.

v_call: TRBV27
cdr3_aa: ASSLWQPPTGEQY

v_call: TRBV14
cdr3_aa: ASSQDGSSSTDTQY

v_call: TRBV9
cdr3_aa: ASSAGVGPQH

v_call: TRBV7-6
cdr3_aa: ASSFGSGGSITEAF

v_call: TRBV5-1
cdr3_aa: ASSYGGLNNEQF

v_call: TRBV29-1
cdr3_aa: SAPRGGLNNEQF

v_call: TRBV19
cdr3_aa: ASTNRVEAF

v_call: TRBV9
cdr3_aa: ASSVASRAVGTQY

v_call: TRBV19
cdr3_aa: ATNRDRNTEAF

v_call: TRBV4-2
cdr3_aa: ASSQGEGVVRRGYT

v_call: TRBV6-5
cdr3_aa: ASSGDSTYEQY

v_call: TRBV7-2
cdr3_aa: ASSWSGGPREQY

v_call: TRBV7-2
cdr3_aa: ASSLASGGGNNEQF

v_call: TRBV12-5
cdr3_aa: ASGLNLNTIY

v_call: TRBV5-1
cdr3_aa: ASSGGGYEQY

v_call: TRBV5-1
cdr3_aa: ASSLEGYPSSYEQY

v_call: TRBV25-1
cdr3_aa: ASSEYEGAGYGYT

v_call: TRBV13
cdr3_aa: ASSKRQGTPQH

v_call: TRBV7-2
cdr3_aa: ASILGGGVYNEQF

v_call: TRBV25-1
cdr3_aa: ASSEYPGVGNTIY

v_call: TRBV7-9
cdr3_aa: ASSFIRQGVHGYT

v_call: TRBV28
cdr3_aa: ASSPRDRVSQPQH

v_call: TRBV19
cdr3_aa: ASSPPGQGAEAF

v_call: TRBV28
cdr3_aa: ASSLPIRGGNTIY

v_call: TRBV7-9
cdr3_aa: ASLRTLKGHFQETQY

v_call: TRBV7-9
cdr3_aa: ASSPQGGNTGELF

v_call: TRBV7-9
cdr3_aa: ASSLIKGDIQY

v_call: TRBV11-2
cdr3_aa: ASSLVVQGADTQY